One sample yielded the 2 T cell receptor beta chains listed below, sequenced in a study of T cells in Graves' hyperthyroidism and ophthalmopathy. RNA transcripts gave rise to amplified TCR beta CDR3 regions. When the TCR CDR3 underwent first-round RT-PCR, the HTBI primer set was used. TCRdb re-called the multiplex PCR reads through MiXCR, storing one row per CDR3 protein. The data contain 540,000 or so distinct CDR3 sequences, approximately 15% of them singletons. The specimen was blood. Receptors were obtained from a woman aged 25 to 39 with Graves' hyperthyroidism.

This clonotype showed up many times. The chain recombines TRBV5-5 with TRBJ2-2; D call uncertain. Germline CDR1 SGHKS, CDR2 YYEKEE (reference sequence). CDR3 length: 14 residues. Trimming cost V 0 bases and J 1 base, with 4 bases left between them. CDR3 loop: CASSLVLNTGELFF. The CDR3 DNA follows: TGTGCCAGCAGCTTGGTCTTGAACACCGGGGAGCTGTTTTTT. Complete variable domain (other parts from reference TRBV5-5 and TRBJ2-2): DAGVTQSPTHLIKTRGQQVTLRCSPISGHKSVSWYQQVLGQGPQFIFQYYEKEERGRGNFPDRFSARQFPNYSSELNVNALLLGDSALYLCASSLVLNTGELFFGEGSRLTVL.

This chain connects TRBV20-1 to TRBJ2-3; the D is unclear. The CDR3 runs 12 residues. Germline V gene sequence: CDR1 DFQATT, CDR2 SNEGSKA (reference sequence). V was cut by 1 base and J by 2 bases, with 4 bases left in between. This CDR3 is CSARAYTDTQYF. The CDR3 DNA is TGCAGTGCTAGAGCTTACACAGATACGCAGTATTTT.